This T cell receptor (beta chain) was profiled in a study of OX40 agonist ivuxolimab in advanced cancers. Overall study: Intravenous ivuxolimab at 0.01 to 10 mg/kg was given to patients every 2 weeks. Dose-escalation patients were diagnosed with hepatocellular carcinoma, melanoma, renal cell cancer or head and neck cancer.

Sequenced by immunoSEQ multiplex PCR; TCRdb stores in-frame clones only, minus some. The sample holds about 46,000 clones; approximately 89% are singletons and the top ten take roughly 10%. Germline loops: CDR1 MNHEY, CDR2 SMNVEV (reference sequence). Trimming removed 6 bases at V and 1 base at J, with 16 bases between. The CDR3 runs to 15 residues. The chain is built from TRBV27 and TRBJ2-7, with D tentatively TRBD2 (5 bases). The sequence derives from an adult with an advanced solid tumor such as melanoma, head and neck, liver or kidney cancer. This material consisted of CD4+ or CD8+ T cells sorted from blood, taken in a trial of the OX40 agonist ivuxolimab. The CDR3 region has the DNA TGTGCCAGCAGACAACTAGTGTCACGGTCCTACGAGCAGTACTTC. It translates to CASRQLVSRSYEQYF.